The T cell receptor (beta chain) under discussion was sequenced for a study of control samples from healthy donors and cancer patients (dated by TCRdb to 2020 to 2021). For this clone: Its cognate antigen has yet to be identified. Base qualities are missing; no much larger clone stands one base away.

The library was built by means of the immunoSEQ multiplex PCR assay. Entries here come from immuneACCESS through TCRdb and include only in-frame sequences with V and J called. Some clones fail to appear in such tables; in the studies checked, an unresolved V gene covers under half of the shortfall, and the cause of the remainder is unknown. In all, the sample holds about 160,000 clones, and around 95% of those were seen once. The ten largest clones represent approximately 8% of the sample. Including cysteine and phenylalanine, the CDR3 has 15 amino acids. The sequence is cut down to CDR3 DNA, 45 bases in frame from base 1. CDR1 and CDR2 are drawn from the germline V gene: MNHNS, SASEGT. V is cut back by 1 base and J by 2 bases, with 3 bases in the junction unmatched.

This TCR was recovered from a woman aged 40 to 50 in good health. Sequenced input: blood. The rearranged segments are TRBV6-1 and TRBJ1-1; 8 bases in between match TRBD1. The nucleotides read TGTGCCAGCAGTGAAGGGGACAGGTCTAACACTGAAGCTTTCTTT. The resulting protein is CASSEGDRSNTEAFF.